The entry below gives a single T cell receptor (beta chain) sequence along with its context. This entry belongs to a study of blood T cell repertoires in COVID-19. Study-wide background: Both acute and convalescent COVID-19 samples were obtained from the United States, Italy and Spain. PBMCs, B-cell-depleted T cells, or T cells were the source of the cDNA or gDNA that made up the material.

Original analysis: Estimation of nucleated cell counts was performed using reference gene primer amplification. The assay was immunoSEQ multiplex PCR, and TCRdb's table has in-frame clones only and misses some. The DNA was the basis for D and trimming; V, J and clone size are from that table. The sample lists some 150,000 clones; 87% were seen once. Per germline, CDR1 SGHRS and CDR2 YFSETQ. V gave up 3 bases and J gave up 2 bases, with 11 bases separating them. CDR3 length: 14 amino acids. V and J are TRBV5-1 and TRBJ2-5; possible D gene TRBD1, 6 bases. The clonotype comes from an older woman with active or convalescent COVID-19. Sequences were obtained from peripheral blood. The CDR3 sequence: CASSSGQRQETQYF. CDR3 bases: TGCGCCAGCAGCTCTGGACAGCGACAAGAGACCCAGTACTTC.